This T cell receptor beta chain was documented in a study of immune reconstitution after stem cell transplant in scleroderma. The CDR3 is made up of 12 amino acids. V dropped 5 bases and J dropped 3 bases, with 11 bases sitting between them. Germline V CDR1 and CDR2: DFQATT, SNEGSKA (reference sequence). A single record per CDR3 protein comes from TCRdb applying MiXCR to the RT-PCR reads. The table lists under 4,500 distinct CDR3 sequences, 6.3% of them singletons, with 15% in the top ten. The sample was collected before or after autologous hematopoietic stem cell transplantation (not recorded which). The source is a female donor with systemic sclerosis. The gene calls are TRBV20-1 and TRBJ2-7, with D perhaps TRBD1 (7 bases). The CDR3 DNA reads TGCAGTGCTCTCCAGGGGGGCTACGAGCAGTACTTC. Its translation: CSALQGGYEQYF.